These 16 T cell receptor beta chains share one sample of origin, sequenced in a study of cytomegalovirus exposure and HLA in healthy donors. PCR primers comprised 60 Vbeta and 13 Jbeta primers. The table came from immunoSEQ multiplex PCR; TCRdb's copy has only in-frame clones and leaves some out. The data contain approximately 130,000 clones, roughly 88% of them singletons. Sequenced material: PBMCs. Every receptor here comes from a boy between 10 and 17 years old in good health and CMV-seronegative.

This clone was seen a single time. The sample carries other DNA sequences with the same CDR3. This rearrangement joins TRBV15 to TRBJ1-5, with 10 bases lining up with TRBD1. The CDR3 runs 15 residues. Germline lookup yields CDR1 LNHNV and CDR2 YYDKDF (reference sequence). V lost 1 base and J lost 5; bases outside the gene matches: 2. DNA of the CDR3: TGTGCCACCAGCAGAGCGGGACAGGGGTATCAGCCCCAGCATTTT. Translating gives CATSRAGQGYQPQHF.

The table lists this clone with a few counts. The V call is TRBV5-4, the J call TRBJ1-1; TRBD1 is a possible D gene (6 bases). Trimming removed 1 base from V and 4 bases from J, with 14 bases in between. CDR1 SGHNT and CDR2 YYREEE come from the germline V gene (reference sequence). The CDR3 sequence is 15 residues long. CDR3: CASSLSRGQGTEAFF. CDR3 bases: TGTGCCAGCAGCTTGAGTCGGGGACAAGGCACTGAAGCTTTCTTT.

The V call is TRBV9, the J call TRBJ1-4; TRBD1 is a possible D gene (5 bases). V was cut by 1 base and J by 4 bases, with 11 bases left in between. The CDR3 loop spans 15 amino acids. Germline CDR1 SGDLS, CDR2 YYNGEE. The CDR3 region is CASSVMGGLNEKLFF. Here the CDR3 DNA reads TGTGCCAGCAGCGTAATGGGGGGACTTAATGAAAAACTGTTTTTT.

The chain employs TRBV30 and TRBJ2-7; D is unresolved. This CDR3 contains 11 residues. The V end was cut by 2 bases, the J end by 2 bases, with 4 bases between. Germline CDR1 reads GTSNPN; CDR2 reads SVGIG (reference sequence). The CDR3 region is CAWSLPYEQYF. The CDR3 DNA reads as TGTGCCTGGAGTCTCCCCTACGAGCAGTACTTC. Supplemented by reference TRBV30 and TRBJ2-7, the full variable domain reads SQTIHQWPATLVQPVGSPLSLECTVEGTSNPNLYWYRQAAGRGLQLLFYSVGIGQISSEVPQNLSASRPQDRQFILSSKKLLLSDSGFYLCAWSLPYEQYFGPGTRLTVT.

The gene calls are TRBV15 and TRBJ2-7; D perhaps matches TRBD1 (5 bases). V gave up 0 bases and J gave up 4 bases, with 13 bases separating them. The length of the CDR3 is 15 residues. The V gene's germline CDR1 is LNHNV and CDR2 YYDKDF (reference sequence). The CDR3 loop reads CATSRDPAGIYEQYF. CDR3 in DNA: TGTGCCACCAGCAGAGATCCTGCAGGGATTTACGAGCAGTACTTC.

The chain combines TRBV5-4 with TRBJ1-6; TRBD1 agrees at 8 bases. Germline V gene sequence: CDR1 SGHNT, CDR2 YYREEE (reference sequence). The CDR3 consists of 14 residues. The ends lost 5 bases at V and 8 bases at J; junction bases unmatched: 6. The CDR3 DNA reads TGTGCCAGCAGTTCCGGGACAGGCGATTCACCCCTCCACTTT. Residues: CASSSGTGDSPLHF.

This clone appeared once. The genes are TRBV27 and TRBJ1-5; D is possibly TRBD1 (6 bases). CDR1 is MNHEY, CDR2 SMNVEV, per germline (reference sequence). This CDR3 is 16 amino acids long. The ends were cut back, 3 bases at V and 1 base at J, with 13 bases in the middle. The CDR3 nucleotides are TGTGCCAGCAGTTTGGGGGGGCTTCTAAGCAATCAGCCCCAGCATTTT. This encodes CASSLGGLLSNQPQHF.

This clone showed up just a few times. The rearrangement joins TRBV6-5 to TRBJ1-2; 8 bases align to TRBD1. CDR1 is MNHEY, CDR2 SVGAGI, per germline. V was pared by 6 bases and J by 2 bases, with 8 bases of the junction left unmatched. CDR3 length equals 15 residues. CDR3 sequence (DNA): TGTGCCAGCAGGGGCGGGGACAGGCTCAACTATGGCTACACCTTC. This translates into CASRGGDRLNYGYTF.

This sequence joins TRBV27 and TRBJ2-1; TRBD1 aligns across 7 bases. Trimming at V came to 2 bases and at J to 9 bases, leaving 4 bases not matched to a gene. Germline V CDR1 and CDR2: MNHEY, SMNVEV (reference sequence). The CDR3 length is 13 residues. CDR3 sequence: CASSLDREIEQFF. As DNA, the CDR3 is TGTGCCAGCAGTTTAGACAGGGAGATTGAGCAGTTCTTC.

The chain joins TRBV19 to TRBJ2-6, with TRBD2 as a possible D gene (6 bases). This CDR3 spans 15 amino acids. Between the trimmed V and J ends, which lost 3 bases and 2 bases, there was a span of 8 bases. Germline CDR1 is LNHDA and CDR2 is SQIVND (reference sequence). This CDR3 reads CASSITGAGANVLTF. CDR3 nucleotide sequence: TGTGCCAGTAGTATCACGGGGGCTGGGGCCAACGTCCTGACTTTC. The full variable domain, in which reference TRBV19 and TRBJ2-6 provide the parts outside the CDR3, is DGGITQSPKYLFRKEGQNVTLSCEQNLNHDAMYWYRQDPGQGLRLIYYSQIVNDFQKGDIAEGYSVSREKKESFPLTVTSAQKNPTAFYLCASSITGAGANVLTFGAGSRLTVL.

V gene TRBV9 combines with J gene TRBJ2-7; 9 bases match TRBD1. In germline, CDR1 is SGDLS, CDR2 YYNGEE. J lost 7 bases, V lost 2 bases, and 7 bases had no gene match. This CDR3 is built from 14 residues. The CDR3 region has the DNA TGTGCCAGCAGCGTCGGGACAGGGTTTCGAGAGCAGTACTTC. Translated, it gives CASSVGTGFREQYF.

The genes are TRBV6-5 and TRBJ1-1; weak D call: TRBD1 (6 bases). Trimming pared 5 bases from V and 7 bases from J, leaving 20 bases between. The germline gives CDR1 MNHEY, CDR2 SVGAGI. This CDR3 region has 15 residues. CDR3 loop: CASSNSGQPLGEAFF. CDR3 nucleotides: TGTGCCAGCAGTAATTCAGGACAGCCACTCGGTGAAGCTTTCTTT.

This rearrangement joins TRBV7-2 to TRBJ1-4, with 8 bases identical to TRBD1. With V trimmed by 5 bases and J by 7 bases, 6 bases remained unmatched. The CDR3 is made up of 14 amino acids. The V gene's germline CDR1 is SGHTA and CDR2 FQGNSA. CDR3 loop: CASSRTGQIEKLFF. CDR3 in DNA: TGTGCCAGCAGCCGGACAGGGCAAATTGAAAAACTGTTTTTT.

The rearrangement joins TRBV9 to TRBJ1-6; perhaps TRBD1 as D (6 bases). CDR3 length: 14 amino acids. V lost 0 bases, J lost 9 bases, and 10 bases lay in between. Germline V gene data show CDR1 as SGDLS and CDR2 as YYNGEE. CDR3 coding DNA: TGTGCCAGCAGCGTAGCCTCAGGGGTTTCACCCCTCCACTTT. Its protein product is CASSVASGVSPLHF.

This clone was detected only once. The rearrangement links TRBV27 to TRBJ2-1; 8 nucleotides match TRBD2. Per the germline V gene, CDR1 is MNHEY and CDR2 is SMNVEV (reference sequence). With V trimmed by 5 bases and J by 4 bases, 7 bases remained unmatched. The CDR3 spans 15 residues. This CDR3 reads CASSPFGGGYNEQFF. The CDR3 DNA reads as TGTGCCAGCAGTCCCTTCGGGGGGGGGTACAATGAGCAGTTCTTC.

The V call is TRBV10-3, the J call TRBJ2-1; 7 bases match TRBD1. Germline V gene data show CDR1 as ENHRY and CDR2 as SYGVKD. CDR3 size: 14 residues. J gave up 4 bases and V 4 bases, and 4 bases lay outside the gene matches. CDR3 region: CAISGQGVYNEQFF. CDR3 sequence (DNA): TGTGCCATCAGTGGACAGGGAGTATACAATGAGCAGTTCTTC.